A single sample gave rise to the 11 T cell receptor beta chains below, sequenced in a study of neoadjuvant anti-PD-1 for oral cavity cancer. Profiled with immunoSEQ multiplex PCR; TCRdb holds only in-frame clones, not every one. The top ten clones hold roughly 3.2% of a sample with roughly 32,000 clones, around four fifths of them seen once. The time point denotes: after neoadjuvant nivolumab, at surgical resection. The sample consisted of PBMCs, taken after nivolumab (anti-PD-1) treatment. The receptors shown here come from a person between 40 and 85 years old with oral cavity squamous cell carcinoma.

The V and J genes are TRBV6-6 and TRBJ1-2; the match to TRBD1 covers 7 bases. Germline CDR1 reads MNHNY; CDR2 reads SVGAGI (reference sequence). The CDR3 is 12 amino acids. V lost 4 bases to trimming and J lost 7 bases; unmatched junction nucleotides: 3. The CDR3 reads CASSSTGAGYTF. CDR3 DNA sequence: TGTGCCAGCAGTTCCACAGGGGCTGGCTACACCTTC.

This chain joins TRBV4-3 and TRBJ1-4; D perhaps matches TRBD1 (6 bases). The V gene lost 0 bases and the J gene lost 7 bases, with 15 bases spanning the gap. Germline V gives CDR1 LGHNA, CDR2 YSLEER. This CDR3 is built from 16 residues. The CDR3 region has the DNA TGCGCCAGCAGCCAAGACGTTCCGGGGGCGGGTGAAAAACTGTTTTTT. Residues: CASSQDVPGAGEKLFF.

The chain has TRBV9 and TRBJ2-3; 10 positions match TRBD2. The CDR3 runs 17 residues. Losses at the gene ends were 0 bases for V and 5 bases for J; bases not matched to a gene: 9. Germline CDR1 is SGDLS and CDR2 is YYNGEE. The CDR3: CASSVASGGARIDTQYF. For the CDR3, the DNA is TGTGCCAGCAGCGTAGCCAGCGGGGGGGCTAGAATAGATACGCAGTATTTT.

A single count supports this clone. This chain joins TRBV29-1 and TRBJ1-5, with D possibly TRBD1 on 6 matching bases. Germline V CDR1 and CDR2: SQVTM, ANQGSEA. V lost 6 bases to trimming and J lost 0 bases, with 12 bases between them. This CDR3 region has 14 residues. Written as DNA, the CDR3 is TGCAGCGTCGCGGGGGGCCCTAGCAATCAGCCCCAGCATTTT. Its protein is CSVAGGPSNQPQHF.

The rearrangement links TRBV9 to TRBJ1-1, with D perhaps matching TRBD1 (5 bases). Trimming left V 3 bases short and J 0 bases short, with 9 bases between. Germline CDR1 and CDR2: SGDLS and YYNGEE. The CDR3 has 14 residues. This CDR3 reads CASSAGTLNTEAFF. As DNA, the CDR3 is TGTGCCAGCAGCGCCGGGACTTTGAACACTGAAGCTTTCTTT.

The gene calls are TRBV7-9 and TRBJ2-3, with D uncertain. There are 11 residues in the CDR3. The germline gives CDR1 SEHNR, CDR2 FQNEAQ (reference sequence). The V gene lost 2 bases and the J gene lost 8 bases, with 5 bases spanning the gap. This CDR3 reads CASSLFPTQYF. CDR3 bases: TGTGCCAGCAGCTTATTCCCTACGCAGTATTTT. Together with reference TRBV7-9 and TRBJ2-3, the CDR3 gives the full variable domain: DTGVSQNPRHKITKRGQNVTFRCDPISEHNRLYWYRQTLGQGPEFLTYFQNEAQLEKSRLLSDRFSAERPKGSFSTLEIQRTEQGDSAMYLCASSLFPTQYFGPGTRLTVL.

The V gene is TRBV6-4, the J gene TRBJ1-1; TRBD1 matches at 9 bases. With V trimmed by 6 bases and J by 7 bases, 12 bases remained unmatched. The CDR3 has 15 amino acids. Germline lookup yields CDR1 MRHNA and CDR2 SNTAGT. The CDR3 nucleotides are TGTGCCAGCAGCGCGGGACAGGGAGGGGTCAGTGAAGCTTTCTTT. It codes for CASSAGQGGVSEAFF.

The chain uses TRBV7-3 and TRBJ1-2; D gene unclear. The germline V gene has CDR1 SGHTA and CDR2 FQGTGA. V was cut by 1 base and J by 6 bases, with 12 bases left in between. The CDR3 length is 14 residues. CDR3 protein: CASSLNPGNDGYTF. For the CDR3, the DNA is TGTGCCAGCAGCTTAAACCCGGGAAATGATGGCTACACCTTC.

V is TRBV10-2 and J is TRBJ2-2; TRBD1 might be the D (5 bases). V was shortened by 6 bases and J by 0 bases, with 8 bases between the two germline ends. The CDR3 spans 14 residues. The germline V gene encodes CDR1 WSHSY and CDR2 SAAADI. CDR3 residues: CASRGRSNTGELFF. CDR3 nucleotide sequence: TGCGCCAGCAGGGGGCGTTCGAACACCGGGGAGCTGTTTTTT.

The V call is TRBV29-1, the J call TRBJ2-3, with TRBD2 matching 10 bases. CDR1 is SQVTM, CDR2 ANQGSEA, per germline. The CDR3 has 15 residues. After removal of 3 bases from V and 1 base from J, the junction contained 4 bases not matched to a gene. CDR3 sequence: CSVDSSGGRTDTQYF. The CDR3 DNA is TGCAGCGTTGATTCTAGCGGGGGCCGCACAGATACGCAGTATTTT.

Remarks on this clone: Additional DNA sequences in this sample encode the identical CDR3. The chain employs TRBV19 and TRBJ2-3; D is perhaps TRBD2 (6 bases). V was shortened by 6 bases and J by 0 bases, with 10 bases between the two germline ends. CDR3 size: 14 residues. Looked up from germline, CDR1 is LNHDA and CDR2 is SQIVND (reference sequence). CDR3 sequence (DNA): TGTGCCAGTAGCCAACTAGCTAGCACAGATACGCAGTATTTT. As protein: CASSQLASTDTQYF.